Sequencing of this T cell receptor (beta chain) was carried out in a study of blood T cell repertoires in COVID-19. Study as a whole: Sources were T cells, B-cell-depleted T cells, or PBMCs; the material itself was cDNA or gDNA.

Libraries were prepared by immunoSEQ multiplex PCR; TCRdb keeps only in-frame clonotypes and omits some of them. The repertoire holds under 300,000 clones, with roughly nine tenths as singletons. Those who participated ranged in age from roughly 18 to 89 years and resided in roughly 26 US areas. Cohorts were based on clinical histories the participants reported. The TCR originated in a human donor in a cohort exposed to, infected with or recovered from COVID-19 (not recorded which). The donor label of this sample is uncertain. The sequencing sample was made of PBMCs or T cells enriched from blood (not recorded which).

The CDR3 is CASGYGTGGGRTEAFF. CDR3 sequence (DNA): TGCGCCAGCGGCTACGGGACAGGGGGAGGGAGGACTGAAGCTTTCTTT. The rearrangement joins TRBV5-1 to TRBJ1-1; 11 bases line up with TRBD1. CDR1 SGHRS and CDR2 YFSETQ come from the germline V gene. V shed 7 bases, J shed 5 bases, and the junction held 13 bases outside the gene matches. The CDR3 runs to 16 residues.